This T cell receptor (beta chain) is drawn from a study of cytomegalovirus exposure and HLA in healthy donors. On the study more broadly: Clustering assigned 70% to 85% of the 350 to 450 genotyped donors to the Caucasian-associated ancestry cluster.

V lost 2 bases and J lost 6, with 7 bases in between. There are 13 residues in the CDR3. Germline V CDR1 and CDR2: LGHNA, YSLEER. In regard to this clone: Its cognate antigen is unknown.

Overall study findings and caveats: According to an earlier analysis, most TCR beta V segments yielded productive rearrangements about 90% or about 30% of the time. A highly shared variant cluster was judged a likely technical artifact.

PCR used 60 Vbeta primers and 13 Jbeta primers. The method was immunoSEQ multiplex PCR; TCRdb's version includes in-frame clones alone and lacks a portion of them. The table shows about 120,000 clones, with about 70% occurring only once. Sequenced input: PBMCs. The receptor was derived from a human donor in good health. The V call is TRBV4-3, the J call TRBJ2-2; perhaps TRBD1 as D (5 bases). The CDR3 bases are TGCGCCAGCAGCCAATCCAGGGCCGGGGAGCTGTTTTTT. It yields the protein CASSQSRAGELFF.